This entry lists 25 T cell receptor beta chains sequenced from one sample in a study of cytomegalovirus exposure and HLA in healthy donors. The PCR ran on 60 Vbeta and 13 Jbeta primers. Method: immunoSEQ multiplex PCR; TCRdb's copy keeps in-frame clones and lacks some. The sample holds around 100,000 clones, over 75% seen once. Sequencing was carried out using PBMCs. All receptors derive from a woman in her twenties or thirties in good health and CMV-seropositive.

The V call is TRBV11-1, the J call TRBJ1-1, with no clear D. V shed 1 base and J shed 4 bases, with 4 bases lying between them. The germline V gene encodes CDR1 SGHAT and CDR2 FQDESV (reference sequence). This CDR3 comprises 12 residues. The CDR3 DNA is TGTGCCAGCAGCTTAGTATCCACTGAAGCTTTCTTT. Amino acid sequence: CASSLVSTEAFF.

The rearrangement links TRBV5-1 to TRBJ2-2, with 11 bases aligning to TRBD1. The J segment lost 3 bases and the V segment lost 4 bases, leaving 2 bases of the junction unmatched. Germline V gene sequence: CDR1 SGHRS, CDR2 YFSETQ. The CDR3 loop spans 15 amino acids. CDR3 in amino acids: CASSGTGGDTGELFF. The CDR3 region has the DNA TGCGCCAGCAGCGGGACAGGGGGAGACACCGGGGAGCTGTTTTTT.

This chain connects TRBV29-1 to TRBJ2-1; 14 bases align to TRBD2. Germline V gene data show CDR1 as SQVTM and CDR2 as ANQGSEA. The junction had 13 bases not matched to a gene; V was cut back by 6 bases and J by 12 bases. CDR3 length: 15 amino acids. The CDR3 spells CSVDAGTSGGGGQFF. The CDR3 DNA reads TGCAGCGTGGACGCCGGGACTAGCGGGGGCGGAGGGCAGTTCTTC.

V and J are TRBV10-3 and TRBJ1-2, with D possibly matching TRBD1 (6 bases). The germline CDR1 and CDR2 sequences are ENHRY and SYGVKD. This CDR3 is built from 14 residues. V was pared by 4 bases and J by 5 bases, with 14 bases between. The CDR3 loop reads CAISATGQIYGYTF. CDR3 bases: TGTGCCATCAGTGCAACGGGACAAATTTATGGCTACACCTTC.

The chain is built from TRBV5-1 and TRBJ1-2, with D possibly matching TRBD1 (6 bases). From germline, CDR1 is SGHRS and CDR2 YFSETQ. Trimming removed 4 bases from V and 5 bases from J, with 15 bases in between. CDR3 length: 14 amino acids. Written as DNA, the CDR3 is TGCGCCAGCAGCCCTATCCAGGGGCAGTATGGCTACACCTTC. Encoded protein: CASSPIQGQYGYTF.

The chain combines TRBV15 with TRBJ1-2; D is perhaps TRBD1 (5 bases). Trimming removed 0 bases at V and 5 bases at J, with 13 bases between. The germline gives CDR1 LNHNV, CDR2 YYDKDF (reference sequence). The CDR3 has 15 amino acids. This CDR3 reads CATSRDPGGGYGYTF. The CDR3 nucleotides are TGTGCCACCAGCAGAGATCCGGGGGGGGGTTATGGCTACACCTTC.

This clone was detected only a few times. An end of the junction differs from the germline gene, which may be a read error. This chain joins TRBV7-9 and TRBJ2-5, with 8 bases fitting TRBD1. The germline gives CDR1 SEHNR, CDR2 FQNEAQ (reference sequence). The CDR3 extends over 15 amino acids. The CDR3 nucleotides read TGTACCAGCATGCGGACAGGGTCCGAGGGAGAGACCCAGTACTTC. Translating it yields CTSMRTGSEGETQYF.

This chain uses TRBV27 with TRBJ1-5; D ambiguous. Per the germline V gene, CDR1 is MNHEY and CDR2 is SMNVEV (reference sequence). Trimming took 3 bases from V and 1 from J, leaving 10 bases between them. CDR3 length: 15 amino acids. The CDR3 coding sequence is TGTGCCAGCAGTTTGGCCAGTCTCAGCAATCAGCCCCAGCATTTT. Translated, it gives CASSLASLSNQPQHF.

The rearrangement joins TRBV7-9 to TRBJ1-2, with TRBD1 as a possible D gene (6 bases). Germline lookup yields CDR1 SEHNR and CDR2 FQNEAQ (reference sequence). V lost 1 base, J lost 5 bases, and 8 bases lay in between. The CDR3 consists of 13 residues. This CDR3 reads CASSLGTEYGYTF. CDR3 sequence (DNA): TGTGCCAGCAGCTTAGGGACAGAGTATGGCTACACCTTC.

V and J are TRBV4-2 and TRBJ2-7; 10 bases agree with TRBD2. V shed 3 bases, J shed 4 bases, and the junction held 6 bases outside the gene matches. The germline V gene encodes CDR1 LGHNA and CDR2 YNFKEQ. The CDR3 is 15 amino acids. The CDR3 coding sequence is TGTGCCAGCAGCCATGAGCGGGAGGGCGAGTACGAGCAGTACTTC. It codes for CASSHEREGEYEQYF.

The chain has TRBV25-1 and TRBJ1-5; the match to TRBD1 covers 8 bases. CDR3 length: 14 amino acids. The trim removed 4 bases at V and 12 bases at J, leaving 11 bases unmatched. CDR1 and CDR2 from the germline V gene are MGHDK and SYGVNS. CDR3 in amino acids: CASSGTGGLNGQHF. The CDR3 nucleotides are TGTGCCAGCAGTGGAACAGGGGGACTAAACGGCCAGCATTTT.

This clone has more than one count but fewer than ten. V and J are TRBV2 and TRBJ2-3; the D gene is possibly TRBD1 (6 bases). There are 17 residues in the CDR3. V dropped 8 bases and J dropped 0 bases, with 21 bases sitting between them. Looked up from germline, CDR1 is SNHLY and CDR2 is FYNNEI. CDR3 bases: TGTGCCAGCGAGACTCCCAAGGGGGAGTCTAGCACAGATACGCAGTATTTT. Translation: CASETPKGESSTDTQYF. Full variable domain (remainder filled in from reference TRBV2 and TRBJ2-3): EPEVTQTPSHQVTQMGQEVILRCVPISNHLYFYWYRQILGQKVEFLVSFYNNEISEKSEIFDDQFSVERPDGSNFTLKIRSTKLEDSAMYFCASETPKGESSTDTQYFGPGTRLTVL.

The J gene is TRBJ2-5, the V gene TRBV30, with 14 nucleotides matching TRBD2. Germline V gene sequence: CDR1 GTSNPN, CDR2 SVGIG (reference sequence). The CDR3 loop spans 20 amino acids. V dropped 0 bases and J dropped 1; count of bases not matched to a gene: 13. The CDR3 bases are TGTGCCTGGAGTGTTTTCCGCGCGGGACTAGCGGGAGCCCGCCAAGAGACCCAGTACTTC. Its protein product is CAWSVFRAGLAGARQETQYF.

In its sample, this clone was seen many times. The chain employs TRBV2 and TRBJ1-4, with D possibly TRBD1 on 5 matching bases. CDR1 is SNHLY, CDR2 FYNNEI, per germline. The CDR3 has 14 residues. V was pared by 10 bases and J by 4 bases, with 16 bases between. The CDR3: CANAGPDGNEKLFF. CDR3 sequence (DNA): TGTGCCAATGCGGGACCGGACGGTAATGAAAAACTGTTTTTT.

The sample holds a few counts of this clone. The chain uses TRBV29-1 and TRBJ1-1; D possibly corresponds to TRBD1 (5 bases). CDR1 is SQVTM and CDR2 is ANQGSEA in the germline V gene. This CDR3 spans 15 amino acids. V was cut by 5 bases and J by 0 bases, with 16 bases left in between. Here the CDR3 DNA reads TGCAGCGTTTCGGGGGGATGGGGGATGAACACTGAAGCTTTCTTT. This translates into CSVSGGWGMNTEAFF.

This clone appeared a single time. V gene TRBV10-3 combines with J gene TRBJ2-2, with TRBD1 matching over 7 bases. Germline V lookup: CDR1 ENHRY, CDR2 SYGVKD. V gave up 5 bases and J gave up 8 bases; unmatched junction bases: 2. This CDR3 spans 12 amino acids. The CDR3 DNA is TGTGCCATCAGTAGGGGGCAAGGGGAGCTGTTTTTT. This sequence encodes CAISRGQGELFF.

This chain joins TRBV6-5 and TRBJ2-5; 8 bases align to TRBD1. V dropped 5 bases and J dropped 4; count of bases not matched to a gene: 6. The CDR3 has 14 amino acids. Germline V gene sequence: CDR1 MNHEY, CDR2 SVGAGI. The chain's CDR3 is CASSTGTGGETQYF. The CDR3 bases are TGTGCCAGCAGTACCGGGACAGGAGGAGAGACCCAGTACTTC.

This sequence joins TRBV19 and TRBJ1-1; D may be TRBD1 (5 bases). V was trimmed by 5 bases and J by 3 bases, leaving 19 bases between them. The CDR3 runs to 16 residues. Germline CDR1 reads LNHDA; CDR2 reads SQIVND (reference sequence). CDR3 residues: CASSGGVKGEHTEAFF. The DNA for the CDR3 is TGTGCCAGTAGTGGGGGGGTGAAAGGCGAACACACTGAAGCTTTCTTT.

CDR3 nucleotide sequence: TGTGCCAGCAGTTACTCGCGGTTCCCGGAAGACTATGGCTACACCTTC. Its protein is CASSYSRFPEDYGYTF. The rearrangement joins TRBV6-5 to TRBJ1-2, with no clear D. V was pared by 0 bases and J by 3 bases, with 14 bases between. CDR1 and CDR2 (germline): MNHEY, SVGAGI. The length of the CDR3 is 16 residues.

The chain recombines TRBV2 with TRBJ1-5; weak D call: TRBD1 (5 bases). This CDR3 spans 16 amino acids. Per germline, CDR1 SNHLY and CDR2 FYNNEI. With 0 bases removed from V and 4 bases from J, the gap between germline ends came to 13 bases. CDR3 coding DNA: TGTGCCAGCAGTGAAGCGCTTCGAGACAGAAATCAGCCCCAGCATTTT. It yields the protein CASSEALRDRNQPQHF.

This chain connects TRBV7-9 to TRBJ2-5; 10 nucleotides agree with TRBD2. In germline, CDR1 is SEHNR, CDR2 FQNEAQ (reference sequence). The CDR3 spans 14 residues. The V segment lost 1 base and the J segment 4 bases; nucleotides outside the gene matches: 0. The DNA of the CDR3 is TGTGCCAGCAGCTTAGGGACTAGCGGAGAGACCCAGTACTTC. It translates to CASSLGTSGETQYF. The full variable domain, its missing parts supplied by reference TRBV7-9 and TRBJ2-5, is DTGVSQNPRHKITKRGQNVTFRCDPISEHNRLYWYRQTLGQGPEFLTYFQNEAQLEKSRLLSDRFSAERPKGSFSTLEIQRTEQGDSAMYLCASSLGTSGETQYFGPGTRLLVL.

The rearrangement uses TRBV5-1 and TRBJ1-2, with 7 bases fitting TRBD1. The germline CDR1 and CDR2 sequences are SGHRS and YFSETQ. The CDR3 has 15 amino acids. V lost 0 bases to trimming and J lost 3 bases; unmatched junction nucleotides: 5. This CDR3 reads CASSLGAGGDYGYTF. DNA for the CDR3: TGCGCCAGCAGCTTGGGGGCAGGGGGTGACTATGGCTACACCTTC.

The V call is TRBV6-5, the J call TRBJ2-1; 8 positions agree with TRBD1. CDR1 and CDR2 from the germline V gene are MNHEY and SVGAGI. There are 14 residues in the CDR3. Losses at the gene ends were 5 bases for V and 8 bases for J; bases not matched to a gene: 8. Here the CDR3 reads CASSRTGTGDEQFF. As DNA, the CDR3 is TGTGCCAGCAGTAGGACAGGGACTGGTGATGAGCAGTTCTTC.

V usage is TRBV5-1 and J usage is TRBJ2-3; maybe TRBD2 (5 bases). The CDR3 consists of 11 residues. Germline values: CDR1 SGHRS, CDR2 YFSETQ. Trimming took 7 bases from V and 9 from J, leaving 12 bases between them. The CDR3 is CASCPRRTQYF. The CDR3 DNA reads TGCGCCAGCTGTCCCCGGAGGACGCAGTATTTT.

This chain joins TRBV23-1 and TRBJ2-5, with 10 positions matching TRBD2. TRBV23-1 is noted as an ORF with a role that remains uncertain. V lost 4 bases to trimming and J lost 3 bases; unmatched junction nucleotides: 8. The CDR3 is 16 amino acids. CDR3 bases: TGCGCCAGCAGTCTCCTTGGACTAGCGGACAAAGAGACCCAGTACTTC. Its protein is CASSLLGLADKETQYF.